This TCR beta chain was sequenced during a study of human T cells and chemical hapten exposure. Whole-study context: Upper back patch tests used 0.01% DPC, scored after 6 days.

Using its own MiXCR run on the RACE reads, TCRdb lists one record per CDR3 protein. This table has more than 85,000 distinct CDR3 sequences, about 11% appearing once. Regarding time point: patch test 2, 6 weeks after DPC sensitization. As to treatment: therapeutic diphenylcyclopropenone sensitization with weekly scalp DPC. Donation of samples came from alopecia patients who were 18 to 70 years old and suitable for DPC. This clonotype was observed a handful of times. Its antigen is not identified. General study results and limits: All donors were alopecia patients, so their immunity may differ from that of healthy people. Compared to controls, expanded TCRs made significantly more large clusters of similar CDR3s.

This clonotype originated in a man aged 35 to 55 with alopecia areata. Some clones in this sample may be carry-over from other donors' samples. Specimen: whole blood, collected in connection with sensitization to the hapten diphenylcyclopropenone (DPC).

CDR3 sequence reads: CSVEDPRTGGVYTQYF. The CDR3, as DNA: TGCAGCGTTGAAGACCCCAGGACAGGGGGCGTTTATACGCAGTATTTT. J is TRBJ2-3 and V is TRBV29-1; TRBD1 matches 11 bases. The CDR3 consists of 16 residues. The germline CDR1 and CDR2 sequences are SQVTM and ANQGSEA. The trim removed 0 bases at V and 7 bases at J, leaving 9 bases unmatched.